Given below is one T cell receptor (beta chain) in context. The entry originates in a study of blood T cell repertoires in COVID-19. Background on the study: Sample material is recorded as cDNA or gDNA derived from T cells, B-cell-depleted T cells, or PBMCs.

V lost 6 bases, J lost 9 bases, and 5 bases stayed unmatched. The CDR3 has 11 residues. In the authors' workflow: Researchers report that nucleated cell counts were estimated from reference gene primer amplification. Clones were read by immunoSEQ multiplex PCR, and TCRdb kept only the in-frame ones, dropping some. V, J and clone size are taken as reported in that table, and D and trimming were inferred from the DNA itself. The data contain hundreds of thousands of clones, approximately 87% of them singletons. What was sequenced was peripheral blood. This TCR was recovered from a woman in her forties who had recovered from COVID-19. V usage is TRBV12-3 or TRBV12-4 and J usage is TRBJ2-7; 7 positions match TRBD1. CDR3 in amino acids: CASSQGDGQYF. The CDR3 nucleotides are TGTGCCAGCAGCCAGGGGGACGGGCAGTACTTC.